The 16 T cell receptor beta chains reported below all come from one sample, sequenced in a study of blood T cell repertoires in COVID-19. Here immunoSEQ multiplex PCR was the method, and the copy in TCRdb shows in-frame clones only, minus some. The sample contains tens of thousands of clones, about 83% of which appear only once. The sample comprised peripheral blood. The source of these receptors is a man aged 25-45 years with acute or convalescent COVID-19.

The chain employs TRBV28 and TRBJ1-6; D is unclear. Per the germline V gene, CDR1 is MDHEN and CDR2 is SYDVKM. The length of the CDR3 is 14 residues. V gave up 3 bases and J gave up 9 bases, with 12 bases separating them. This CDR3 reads CASSFGEGSSPLHF. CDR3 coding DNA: TGTGCCAGCAGTTTCGGGGAAGGGAGTTCACCCCTCCACTTT. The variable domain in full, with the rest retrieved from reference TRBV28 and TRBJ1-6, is DVKVTQSSRYLVKRTGEKVFLECVQDMDHENMFWYRQDPGLGLRLIYFSYDVKMKEKGDIPEGYSVSREKKERFSLILESASTNQTSMYLCASSFGEGSSPLHFGNGTRLTVT.

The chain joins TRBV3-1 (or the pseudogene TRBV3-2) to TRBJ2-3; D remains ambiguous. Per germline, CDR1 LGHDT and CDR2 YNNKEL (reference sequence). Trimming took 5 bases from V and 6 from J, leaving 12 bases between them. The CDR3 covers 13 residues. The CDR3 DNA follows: TGTGCCAGCAGCACGAACCACGGGGATACGCAGTATTTT. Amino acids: CASSTNHGDTQYF.

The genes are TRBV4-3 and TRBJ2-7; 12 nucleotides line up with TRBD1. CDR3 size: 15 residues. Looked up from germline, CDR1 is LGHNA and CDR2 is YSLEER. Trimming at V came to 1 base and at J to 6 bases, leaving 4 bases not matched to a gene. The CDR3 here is CASSQAPGQGAEQYF. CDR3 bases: TGCGCCAGCAGCCAAGCACCGGGACAGGGGGCCGAGCAGTACTTC.

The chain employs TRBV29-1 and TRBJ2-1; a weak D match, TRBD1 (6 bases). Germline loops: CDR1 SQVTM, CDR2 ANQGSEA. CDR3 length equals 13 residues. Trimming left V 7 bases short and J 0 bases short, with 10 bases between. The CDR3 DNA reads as TGCAGCGGGGGGACAATCTCCTACAATGAGCAGTTCTTC. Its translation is CSGGTISYNEQFF.

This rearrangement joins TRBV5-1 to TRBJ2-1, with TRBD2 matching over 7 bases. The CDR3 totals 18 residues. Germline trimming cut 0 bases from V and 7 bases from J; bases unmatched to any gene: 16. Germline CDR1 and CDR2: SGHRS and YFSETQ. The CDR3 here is CASSLAAASGSLWNEQFF. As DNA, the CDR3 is TGCGCCAGCAGCTTGGCGGCGGCTAGCGGATCCCTGTGGAATGAGCAGTTCTTC.

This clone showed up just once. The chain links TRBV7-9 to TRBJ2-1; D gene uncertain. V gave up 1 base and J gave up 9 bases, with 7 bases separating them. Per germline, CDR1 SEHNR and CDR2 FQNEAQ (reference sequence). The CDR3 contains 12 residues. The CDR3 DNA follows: TGTGCCAGCAGCTTAGAAGCCCCTGAGCAGTTCTTC. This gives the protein CASSLEAPEQFF.

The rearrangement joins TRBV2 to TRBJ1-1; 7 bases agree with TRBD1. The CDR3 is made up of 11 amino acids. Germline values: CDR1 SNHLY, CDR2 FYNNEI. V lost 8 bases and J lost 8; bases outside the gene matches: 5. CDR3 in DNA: TGTGCCAGCGGACAGGTCGTAGAAGCTTTCTTT. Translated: CASGQVVEAFF.

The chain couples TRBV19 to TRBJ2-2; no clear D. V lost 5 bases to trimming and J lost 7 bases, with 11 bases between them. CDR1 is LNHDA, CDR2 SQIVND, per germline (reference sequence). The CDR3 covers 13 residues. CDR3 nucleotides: TGTGCCAGTAGTCGCCTAACGGGCGGGGAGCTGTTTTTT. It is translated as CASSRLTGGELFF.

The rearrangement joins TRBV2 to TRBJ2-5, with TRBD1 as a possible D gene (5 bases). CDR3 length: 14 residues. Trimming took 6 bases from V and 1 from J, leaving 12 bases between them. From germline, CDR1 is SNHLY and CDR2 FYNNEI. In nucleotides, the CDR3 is TGTGCCAGCAGGCCCGACAGATTCCAAGAGACCCAGTACTTC. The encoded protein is CASRPDRFQETQYF.

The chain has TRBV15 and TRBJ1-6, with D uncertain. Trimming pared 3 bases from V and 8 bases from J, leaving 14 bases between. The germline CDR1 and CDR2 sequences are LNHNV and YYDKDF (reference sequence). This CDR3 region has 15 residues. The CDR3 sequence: CATSSLTPSDSPLHF. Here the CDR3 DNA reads TGTGCCACCAGCAGTTTGACCCCTAGCGATTCACCCCTCCACTTT.

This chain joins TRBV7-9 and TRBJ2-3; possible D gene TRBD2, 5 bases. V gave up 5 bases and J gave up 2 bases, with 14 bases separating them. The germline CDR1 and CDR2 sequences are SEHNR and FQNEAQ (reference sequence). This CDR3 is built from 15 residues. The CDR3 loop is CASSPSSLPTDTQYF. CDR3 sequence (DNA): TGTGCCAGCAGCCCCTCTAGCCTGCCCACAGATACGCAGTATTTT. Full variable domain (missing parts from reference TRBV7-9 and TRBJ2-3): DTGVSQNPRHKITKRGQNVTFRCDPISEHNRLYWYRQTLGQGPEFLTYFQNEAQLEKSRLLSDRFSAERPKGSFSTLEIQRTEQGDSAMYLCASSPSSLPTDTQYFGPGTRLTVL.

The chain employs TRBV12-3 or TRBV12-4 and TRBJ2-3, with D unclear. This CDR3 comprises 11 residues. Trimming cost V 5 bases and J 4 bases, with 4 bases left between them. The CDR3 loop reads CASSPSDTQYF. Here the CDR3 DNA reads TGTGCCAGCAGTCCTTCAGATACGCAGTATTTT.

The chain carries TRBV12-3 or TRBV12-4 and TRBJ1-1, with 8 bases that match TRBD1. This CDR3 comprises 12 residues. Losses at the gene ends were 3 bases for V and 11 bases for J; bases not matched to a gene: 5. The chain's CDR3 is CASSFGQGRAFF. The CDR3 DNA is TGTGCCAGCAGTTTCGGACAGGGTCGGGCTTTCTTT.

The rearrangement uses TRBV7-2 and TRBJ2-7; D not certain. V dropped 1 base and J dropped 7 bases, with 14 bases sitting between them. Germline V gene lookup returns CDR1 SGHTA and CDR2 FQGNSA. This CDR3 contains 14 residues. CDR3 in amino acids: CASSLESRSGEQYF. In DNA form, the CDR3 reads TGTGCCAGCAGCTTAGAAAGTCGGTCAGGTGAGCAGTACTTC.

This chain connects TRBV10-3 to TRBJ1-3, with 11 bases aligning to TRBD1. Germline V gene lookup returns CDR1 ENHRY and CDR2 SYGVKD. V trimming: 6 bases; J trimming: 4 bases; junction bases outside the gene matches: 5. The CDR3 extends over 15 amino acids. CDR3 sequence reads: CAIRDGQGAGNTIYF. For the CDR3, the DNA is TGTGCCATCAGAGACGGACAGGGGGCGGGAAACACCATATATTTT.

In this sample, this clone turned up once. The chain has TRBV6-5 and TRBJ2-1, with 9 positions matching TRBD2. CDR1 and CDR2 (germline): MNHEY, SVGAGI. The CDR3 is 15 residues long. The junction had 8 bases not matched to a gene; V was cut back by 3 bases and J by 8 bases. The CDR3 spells CASSYLAGGSDEQFF. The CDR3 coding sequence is TGTGCCAGCAGTTATCTGGCGGGAGGGTCAGATGAGCAGTTCTTC.